Presented here are 27 T cell receptor beta chains from one specimen sequenced in a study of cytomegalovirus exposure and HLA in healthy donors. Amplification used 60 Vbeta primers and 13 Jbeta primers. The table came from immunoSEQ multiplex PCR; TCRdb's copy has only in-frame clones and leaves some out. The sample has roughly 100,000 clones; 65% to 90% are singletons. Sample: PBMCs. Receptor source: a man in his fifties or sixties in good health and CMV-seronegative.

The chain links TRBV7-9 to TRBJ2-3, with D possibly being TRBD1 (5 bases). This CDR3 contains 12 residues. V was clipped by 10 bases and J by 1 base, with 9 bases between them. In germline, CDR1 is SEHNR, CDR2 FQNEAQ (reference sequence). The DNA of the CDR3 is TGTGCCACGGGCAGGGGCACAGATACGCAGTATTTT. This gives the protein CATGRGTDTQYF.

The V gene is TRBV5-6, the J gene TRBJ1-4; D unclear. The V and J ends lost 5 bases and 7 bases respectively, with 12 bases between them. There are 13 residues in the CDR3. Per the germline V gene, CDR1 is SGHDT and CDR2 is YYEEEE. The CDR3 loop is CASRLTAGEKLFF. The CDR3 DNA reads as TGTGCCAGCAGATTGACCGCAGGTGAAAAACTGTTTTTT.

The V gene is TRBV19, the J gene TRBJ1-6, with D possibly matching TRBD1 (5 bases). The germline V gene has CDR1 LNHDA and CDR2 SQIVND (reference sequence). This CDR3 has 18 residues. V gave up 4 bases and J gave up 0 bases, with 16 bases separating them. CDR3 DNA: TGTGCCAGTAGTACTACAAACGGACAAACCTCCTATAATTCACCCCTCCACTTT. Translated, it gives CASSTTNGQTSYNSPLHF.

V gene TRBV19 combines with J gene TRBJ2-3; D possibly corresponds to TRBD2 (6 bases). V was pared by 3 bases and J by 4 bases, with 14 bases between. Germline lookup yields CDR1 LNHDA and CDR2 SQIVND (reference sequence). CDR3 length equals 15 residues. For the CDR3, the DNA is TGTGCCAGTAGTATGCGGGACCTTACGCCAGATACGCAGTATTTT. Its protein is CASSMRDLTPDTQYF.

This clone was picked up a small number of times. V gene TRBV10-2 combines with J gene TRBJ2-3; TRBD2 aligns across 7 bases. This CDR3 has 14 residues. Germline V lookup: CDR1 WSHSY, CDR2 SAAADI. The trim removed 2 bases at V and 4 bases at J, leaving 3 bases unmatched. The CDR3 DNA sequence: TGCGCCAGCAGTGAGGTTGCGGGGGCAGATACGCAGTATTTT. This gives the protein CASSEVAGADTQYF.

V usage is TRBV7-2 and J usage is TRBJ2-1, with no clear D. V was pared by 2 bases and J by 9 bases, with 8 bases between. Per germline, CDR1 SGHTA and CDR2 FQGNSA. This CDR3 comprises 12 residues. DNA of the CDR3: TGTGCCAGCAGCTTAACCAGAGGTGAGCAGTTCTTC. Translated: CASSLTRGEQFF. The full variable domain, its missing parts supplied by reference TRBV7-2 and TRBJ2-1, is GAGVSQSPSNKVTEKGKDVELRCDPISGHTALYWYRQSLGQGLEFLIYFQGNSAPDKSGLPSDRFSAERTGGSVSTLTIQRTQQEDSAVYLCASSLTRGEQFFGPGTRLTVL.

This clone appeared a single time. The V gene is TRBV7-9, the J gene TRBJ1-2; D might be TRBD1 (5 bases). Per the germline V gene, CDR1 is SEHNR and CDR2 is FQNEAQ (reference sequence). The CDR3 extends over 15 amino acids. V lost 1 base and J 1 base, leaving 10 bases between the germline ends. The CDR3 nucleotides read TGTGCCAGCAGCTTAGGACAGCTTTTTAACTATGGCTACACCTTC. As protein: CASSLGQLFNYGYTF.

As concerns this clone: Its ends do not fully match the called genes, so a read error is possible. The same CDR3 arises from other DNA sequences in this sample as well. This chain joins TRBV11-2 and TRBJ1-4; D is possibly TRBD1 (5 bases). The CDR3 is made up of 15 amino acids. CDR1 SGHAT and CDR2 FQNNGV come from the germline V gene. The CDR3 coding sequence is TGTGCCAGCAGCTTAAGTCAGGGCATAATGGAAAAACTATTTTTT. It translates to CASSLSQGIMEKLFF.

J is TRBJ1-1 and V is TRBV20-1; D not resolved. V dropped 4 bases and J dropped 5 bases, with 5 bases sitting between them. Germline assignment: CDR1 DFQATT and CDR2 SNEGSKA (reference sequence). This CDR3 spans 10 amino acids. CDR3 residues: CSAKYTEAFF. The CDR3 DNA is TGCAGTGCTAAATATACTGAAGCTTTCTTT.

This clone has a single count. The gene calls are TRBV9 and TRBJ2-2, with D uncertain. The CDR3 runs to 17 residues. Trimming took 0 bases from V and 1 from J, leaving 13 bases between them. The germline V gene encodes CDR1 SGDLS and CDR2 YYNGEE. CDR3 in amino acids: CASSVVGRGENTGELFF. In DNA form, the CDR3 reads TGTGCCAGCAGCGTAGTTGGTCGAGGTGAGAACACCGGGGAGCTGTTTTTT. Based on the CDR3 plus reference TRBV9 and TRBJ2-2, the full variable domain is DSGVTQTPKHLITATGQRVTLRCSPRSGDLSVYWYQQSLDQGLQFLIQYYNGEERAKGNILERFSAQQFPDLHSELNLSSLELGDSALYFCASSVVGRGENTGELFFGEGSRLTVL.

This clone was counted a single time. The gene calls are TRBV15 and TRBJ1-1, with 7 bases fitting TRBD1. The CDR3 has 15 residues. V trimming: 3 bases; J trimming: 5 bases; junction bases outside the gene matches: 9. Germline V gene data show CDR1 as LNHNV and CDR2 as YYDKDF (reference sequence). CDR3 sequence: CATSREGASETEAFF. In DNA, the CDR3 is TGTGCCACCAGCAGGGAGGGGGCCTCTGAGACTGAAGCTTTCTTT.

The rearrangement uses TRBV19 and TRBJ1-4, with 9 bases fitting TRBD1. The CDR3 is made up of 15 amino acids. Germline V gives CDR1 LNHDA, CDR2 SQIVND (reference sequence). Trimming cost V 3 bases and J 3 bases; bases outside gene matches: 2. The CDR3 is CASSIDRGANEKLFF. The CDR3 nucleotides are TGTGCCAGTAGTATTGACAGGGGGGCTAATGAAAAACTGTTTTTT. Full variable domain (remainder filled in from reference TRBV19 and TRBJ1-4): DGGITQSPKYLFRKEGQNVTLSCEQNLNHDAMYWYRQDPGQGLRLIYYSQIVNDFQKGDIAEGYSVSREKKESFPLTVTSAQKNPTAFYLCASSIDRGANEKLFFGSGTQLSVL.

This chain uses TRBV6-1 with TRBJ2-7, with TRBD1 identical over 9 bases. The ends lost 6 bases at V and 5 bases at J; junction bases unmatched: 5. This CDR3 spans 13 amino acids. Per germline, CDR1 MNHNS and CDR2 SASEGT. The chain's CDR3 is CASSPGQGNEQYF. The CDR3 DNA reads TGTGCCAGCAGCCCGGGACAGGGCAACGAGCAGTACTTC.

In its sample, this clone was seen a few times. The V call is TRBV6-1, the J call TRBJ1-5; 9 bases match TRBD1. Germline loops: CDR1 MNHNS, CDR2 SASEGT. V lost 5 bases, J lost 5 bases, and 4 bases stayed unmatched. The CDR3 totals 14 residues. The CDR3 DNA is TGTGCCAGCAGTTCGGGACAGGGTTATCAGCCCCAGCATTTT. It codes for CASSSGQGYQPQHF.

On this clone: Other DNA sequences in this sample translate to the same CDR3. The chain recombines TRBV4-1 with TRBJ2-3; D perhaps matches TRBD1 (6 bases). V lost 3 bases and J lost 1, with 17 bases in between. The germline V gene encodes CDR1 MGHRA and CDR2 YSYEKL. The CDR3 extends over 17 amino acids. CDR3 DNA: TGCGCCAGCAGCCAGCGTGGGGGCTTACGGGGCACAGATACGCAGTATTTT. Amino acid sequence: CASSQRGGLRGTDTQYF.

The V gene is TRBV7-6, the J gene TRBJ2-5, with 7 bases lining up with TRBD1. The V and J ends lost 3 bases and 5 bases, in that order; junction bases with no gene match: 3. Germline V gene lookup returns CDR1 SGHVS and CDR2 FNYEAQ. This CDR3 is 13 amino acids long. The CDR3: CASSLGQQETQYF. CDR3 nucleotides: TGTGCCAGCAGCTTGGGACAGCAGGAGACCCAGTACTTC.

J is TRBJ2-3 and V is TRBV28; 7 bases map to TRBD1. V shed 6 bases, J shed 5 bases, and the junction held 17 bases outside the gene matches. CDR3 length: 17 amino acids. Germline-derived CDR1 and CDR2 are MDHEN and SYDVKM. The CDR3 sequence is CASRRQGSSGIGDTQYF. CDR3 in DNA: TGTGCCAGCAGAAGACAGGGATCTTCGGGAATCGGAGATACGCAGTATTTT.

To note about this clone: The junction shows a germline mismatch at one end, possibly a read error. Other DNA sequences in this specimen translate into the identical CDR3. For the CDR3, the DNA is TGCAGTACTTACCGGGACTATGGCTACACCTTT. It specifies CSTYRDYGYTF. This rearrangement joins TRBV20-1 to TRBJ1-2; TRBD1 might be the D (5 bases). The CDR3 runs to 11 residues. Germline loops: CDR1 DFQATT, CDR2 SNEGSKA (reference sequence).

As for this clone: Germline and junction disagree at one end, which may indicate a read error. This rearrangement joins TRBV18 to TRBJ2-1, with D tentatively TRBD2 (5 bases). The CDR3 runs to 14 residues. CDR1 is KGHSH and CDR2 is LQKENI in the germline V gene. CDR3 protein: CASSPAQLRPGMLF. For the CDR3, the DNA is TGTGCCAGCTCACCTGCCCAGCTTCGACCGGGGATGCTCTTC. The variable domain in full, with the rest retrieved from reference TRBV18 and TRBJ2-1, is NAGVMQNPRHLVRRRGQEARLRCSPMKGHSHVYWYRQLPEEGLKFMVYLQKENIIDESGMPKERFSAEFPKEGPSILRIQQVVRGDSAAYFCASSPAQLRPGMLFGPGTRLTVL.

The J gene is TRBJ2-5, the V gene TRBV19; the match to TRBD1 covers 10 bases. The CDR3 is 17 amino acids. The junction had 14 bases not matched to a gene; V was cut back by 8 bases and J by 2 bases. The germline CDR1 and CDR2 sequences are LNHDA and SQIVND (reference sequence). The CDR3 region is CASRAPYGQGDQETQYF. In DNA, the CDR3 is TGTGCCAGTCGAGCTCCCTACGGACAGGGGGATCAAGAGACCCAGTACTTC. Together with reference TRBV19 and TRBJ2-5, the CDR3 gives the full variable domain: DGGITQSPKYLFRKEGQNVTLSCEQNLNHDAMYWYRQDPGQGLRLIYYSQIVNDFQKGDIAEGYSVSREKKESFPLTVTSAQKNPTAFYLCASRAPYGQGDQETQYFGPGTRLLVL.

V usage is TRBV6-1 and J usage is TRBJ1-4; D uncertain. The CDR3 has 17 amino acids. V lost 0 bases and J lost 4, with 15 bases in between. Germline V lookup: CDR1 MNHNS, CDR2 SASEGT. The CDR3 DNA is TGTGCCAGCAGTGAAGCGCGCTTAAGACTGATTAATGAAAAACTGTTTTTT. It codes for CASSEARLRLINEKLFF.

The chain joins TRBV11-2 to TRBJ1-2; D is perhaps TRBD1 (5 bases). V dropped 2 bases and J dropped 1 base, with 8 bases sitting between them. Germline CDR1 and CDR2: SGHAT and FQNNGV. The CDR3 consists of 14 residues. CDR3 loop: CASSLQQVNYGYTF. As DNA, the CDR3 is TGTGCCAGCAGCTTACAACAGGTTAACTATGGCTACACCTTC.

This clone was picked up one time. V gene TRBV6-6 combines with J gene TRBJ2-7; 7 bases fit TRBD1. The CDR3 totals 14 residues. V lost 5 bases, J lost 6 bases, and 10 bases stayed unmatched. Germline V gene lookup returns CDR1 MNHNY and CDR2 SVGAGI (reference sequence). DNA of the CDR3: TGTGCCAGCAGTACCGGACAGGTAGGAGGCGAGCAGTACGTC. This translates into CASSTGQVGGEQYV.

The chain recombines TRBV19 with TRBJ2-4; 14 bases fit TRBD2. The V gene's germline CDR1 is LNHDA and CDR2 SQIVND (reference sequence). V lost 4 bases, J lost 0 bases, and 5 bases stayed unmatched. The CDR3 length is 18 residues. The CDR3 bases are TGTGCCAGTAGTACGGGACTAGCGGGGGTCGTAGCCAAAAACATTCAGTACTTC. Its protein is CASSTGLAGVVAKNIQYF.

This clone came up once. The rearrangement joins TRBV5-4 to TRBJ2-5; TRBD1 matches at 7 bases. Germline CDR1 is SGHNT and CDR2 is YYREEE (reference sequence). This CDR3 region has 14 residues. The V segment lost 0 bases and the J segment 3 bases; nucleotides outside the gene matches: 2. The CDR3 loop reads CASSLDQGEETQYF. DNA for the CDR3: TGTGCCAGCAGCTTGGACCAGGGGGAAGAGACCCAGTACTTC.

The chain carries TRBV7-2 and TRBJ2-1; TRBD1 matches 10 bases. The germline gives CDR1 SGHTA, CDR2 FQGNSA. Germline trimming cut 1 base from V and 2 bases from J; bases unmatched to any gene: 2. The CDR3 totals 16 residues. Written as DNA, the CDR3 is TGTGCCAGCAGCTTAGAAGGACAGGGGGCCTACAATGAGCAGTTCTTC. This encodes CASSLEGQGAYNEQFF.

About this clone: This sample also contains other DNA sequences that code for the same CDR3. The chain has TRBV7-2 and TRBJ2-7; 7 positions match TRBD1. CDR1 and CDR2 (germline): SGHTA, FQGNSA. The ends lost 4 bases at V and 4 bases at J; junction bases unmatched: 4. The CDR3 covers 13 residues. Written as DNA, the CDR3 is TGTGCCAGCAGCTCGGGACAGCATTACGAGCAGTACGTC. Protein sequence: CASSSGQHYEQYV.